The present entry profiles one T cell receptor beta chain with its context. Its antigen is currently not known. The record has no base qualities; no much larger clone is one base away. The data originate from a study of T cells after yellow fever vaccination (dated by TCRdb to the late 2010s). Looking at the study overall: Libraries from fractions with low cell numbers were prepared with the SMART-Seq v4 Ultra Low Input RNA kit. To track T-cell clones before and after primary and booster YFV17D yellow fever vaccination, bulk TCR alpha and beta repertoires were sequenced longitudinally. Two healthy male donors made up the cohort, one aged 18 to 29 years and the other aged 30 to 40 years. Blood was drawn at multiple timepoints before and after primary and secondary immunization, with bulk PBMC replicates and cell subsets isolated. The paper's findings and limits, for the study overall: Computational filtering was needed because FACS-sorted repertoires could contain abundant contaminating clonotypes from the bulk population. Because the study included only a couple of donors, the extent to which the findings can be generalized is limited. A small fraction of clonotypes showed up in both the CD4 and CD8 compartments, probably as a result of convergent recombination. After the booster, most clones that had expanded after primary vaccination were detected again (approximately 97% of CD4 and around nine tenths of CD8), suggesting broad maintenance of memory. The secondary T-cell response was found to be weaker but faster than the primary response, with a peak reached on day 5 rather than on day 15.

TCR cDNA was synthesized by 5'RACE template switching, which introduced a universal primer site and unique molecular identifiers. cDNA synthesis was primed from both the TCR alpha and TCR beta constant segments. Library amplification used two PCR steps, and the second PCR step added sample barcodes and sequencing adapters. Sequencing of libraries was performed on Illumina HiSeq 2500 (2x100 bp) or NovaSeq (2x150 bp). The original pipeline was this. MIGEC handled demultiplexing of reads and collapsing into UMI consensus sequences, while MiXCR performed V(D)J alignment. Clonotypes responding to the vaccine were identified with edgeR on replicate PBMC samples, with the criteria of FDR below 0.01 and a log2 fold change above 5 up to day 15. Each bulk clonotype was labeled CD4 or CD8 based on which sequenced repertoire, CD4 or CD8, contained the clonotype at higher abundance. TCRdb ran its own pipeline on the public reads, namely fastp trimming at Q25 and MiXCR clone calling, and kept in-frame beta chains. Rows with one shared CDR3 protein collapse into an entry with the most common genes and DNA. The authors' filters were not applied to this entry. For this sample there are some 350,000 distinct CDR3 sequences; 8% to 10% appear just once. The leading ten clones occupy roughly 18% of the sample.

The CDR3 starts with the cysteine, ends with the phenylalanine, and has 15 residues. Solely the CDR3 DNA is kept, with 45 bases framed from the first base. V loses 5 bases of germline sequence and J loses 6 bases, and the interval between the two ends is 18 bases. The treatment or condition tag for this specimen amounts to: live attenuated yellow fever vaccine strain. At each blood-draw timepoint, two biological replicates of bulk PBMCs were collected. PBMCs were isolated from peripheral blood using a standard Ficoll-Paque protocol. RNA was extracted with TriZol from bulk PBMCs, CD4 and CD8 fractions, and dextramer-positive and dextramer-negative fractions.

The rearrangement joined TRBV12-3 or TRBV12-4 to TRBJ2-3; TRBD2 is a possible D gene, resting on 5 matching bases. The receptor was derived from a man in his late teens or twenties who received the YFV17D yellow fever vaccine. Sample: PBMCs, taken on the day of the first yellow fever vaccination. The CDR3 here reads CASSPRAQGMDTQYF. In nucleotide form, the sequence is TGTGCCAGCAGTCCGCGGGCCCAAGGTATGGATACGCAGTATTTT.